The rows below give T cell receptor beta chains drawn from one sample of a study of cytomegalovirus exposure and HLA in healthy donors. Sequencing was performed with immunoSEQ multiplex PCR; in TCRdb, only in-frame clones are kept and a portion is missing. The sample includes 150,000 to 200,000 clones, roughly 83% of them seen just once. Sequences were obtained from PBMCs. These receptors originate from a young woman in good health and CMV-seronegative. CDR3s include the opening cysteine and the closing phenylalanine or tryptophan. The order of the fields is CDR3 length, J gene, V gene, CDR3 protein.

>14|TRBJ1-5|TRBV2
CASTSRGSNQPQHF
>16|TRBJ2-7|TRBV5-5
CASSSTSGGEKDEQYF
>13|TRBJ1-1|TRBV19
CASSIGQATEAFF
>12|TRBJ1-5|TRBV11-2
CASSLGDQPQHF
>13|TRBJ2-5|TRBV18
CASSSDSRETQYF
>16|TRBJ2-1|TRBV27
CASSPRTSGGYNEQFF
>15|TRBJ1-3|TRBV6-6
CASSQQGISGNTIYF
>15|TRBJ1-5|TRBV7-2
CASTTGTAINQPQHF
>13|TRBJ1-2|TRBV7-6
CASSRRQSYGYTF
>12|TRBJ1-1|TRBV30
CAWYTGGTEAFF
>15|TRBJ1-2|TRBV5-4
CASSLLGRDRDDYTF
>16|TRBJ2-5|TRBV28
CASSPLQGHVEATQYF
>14|TRBJ1-2|TRBV5-4
CASKPGGGNYGYTF
>14|TRBJ2-5|TRBV11-2
CASSNGLGAVTQYF
>18|TRBJ2-3|TRBV5-4
CASSPKRGGLLSTDTQYF